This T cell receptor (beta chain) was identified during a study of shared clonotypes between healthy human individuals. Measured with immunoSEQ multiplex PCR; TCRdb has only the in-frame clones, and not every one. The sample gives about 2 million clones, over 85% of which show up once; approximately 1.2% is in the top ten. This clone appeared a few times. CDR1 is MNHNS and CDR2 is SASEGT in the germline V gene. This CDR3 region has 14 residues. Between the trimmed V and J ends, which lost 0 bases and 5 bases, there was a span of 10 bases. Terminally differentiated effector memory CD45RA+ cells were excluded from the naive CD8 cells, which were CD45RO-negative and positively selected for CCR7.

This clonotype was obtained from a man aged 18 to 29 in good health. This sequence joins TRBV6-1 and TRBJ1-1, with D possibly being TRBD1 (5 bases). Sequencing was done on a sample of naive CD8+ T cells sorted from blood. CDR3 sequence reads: CASSEARGWTEAFF. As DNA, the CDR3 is TGTGCCAGCAGTGAAGCGCGGGGGTGGACTGAAGCTTTCTTT.